This paragraph reports one T cell receptor beta chain. No antigen is known for it. RNA transcripts yielded amplified TCR beta CDR3 regions. First-round RT-PCR of the TCR CDR3 relied on the HTBI primer set. Each CDR3 protein is one row after TCRdb ran MiXCR on the multiplex PCR reads. The table has about 110,000 distinct CDR3 sequences, more than 15% seen once. The data were obtained in a study of T cells in Graves' hyperthyroidism and ophthalmopathy. Study details: Peripheral blood was drawn at first diagnosis, prior to all treatment.

Germline V gene data show CDR1 as LNHNV and CDR2 as YYDKDF (reference sequence). CDR3 size: 14 residues. V was pared by 5 bases and J by 5 bases, with 7 bases of the junction left unmatched. Findings and limits, study-wide: Blood also carried most thyroid clonotypes expanded above 0.001.

This clonotype was obtained from a woman in her fifties or sixties with Graves' hyperthyroidism. This chain connects TRBV15 to TRBJ2-5; TRBD2 matches at 8 bases. Source material: blood. The CDR3 region is CATSGRGGSETQYF. CDR3 DNA: TGTGCCACCAGCGGGCGCGGGGGGAGTGAGACCCAGTACTTC.